This T cell receptor beta chain derives from a study of blood T cell repertoires in COVID-19 (dated by TCRdb to 2020 to 2022). Context from the whole study: Samples from collaborators originated in the United States, Italy and Spain and spanned both the acute and convalescent phases of COVID-19. The material from the prospective study consisted of cDNA or gDNA derived from T cells, B-cell-depleted T cells, or PBMCs. The dataset comprised deeply sampled blood TCRbeta repertoires from subjects exposed to, actively infected with, or recovered from COVID-19. A freely available public database, intended as a resource for researchers studying the immune response to SARS-CoV-2, is where the repertoires were released. Samples were obtained from the ongoing ImmuneRACE study (first 160 participants) and from over a thousand subjects provided by 6 global collaborators. The sample metadata nearly always contained a de-identified subject ID, COVID-19 status, age in years and sex. Where available, HLA class I and class II types were obtained from metadata supplied by the sample provider rather than from assay-based typing. Results the study describes overall, beyond this receptor: The amount of clinical and demographic metadata varied by source and participant and was provided uncurated.

According to the germline V gene (reference sequence), CDR1 reads SGHAT and CDR2 reads FQDESV. The CDR3 goes from the cysteine to the phenylalanine over 13 residues. Only CDR3 DNA is held: 39 bases, read in frame from base 1. V loses 1 base, J loses 9 bases, and the germline ends lie 10 bases apart. The collaborating institutions used their own protocols to collect whole blood in K2EDTA tubes. For TCRbeta analysis, collaborator samples were shipped as frozen whole blood, as isolated PBMCs, or as DNA extracted from either sample type. This clone has only a few counts. The antigen it recognizes is unknown. No quality values exist for individual bases; no much larger clone is one base distant. The immunoSEQ Assay, a bias-controlled multiplex PCR, was used to amplify TCRbeta CDR3 regions from genomic DNA. As for the original processing: Within the assay, amplification of reference gene primers was used to estimate how many nucleated cells each sample contained. To quantify the absolute abundance of each unique TCRbeta CDR3 rearrangement, sequence reads were collapsed and filtered. For each sample, productive Simpson clonality was calculated as the square root of Simpson's diversity index across productive rearrangements. TCRdb stores this immuneACCESS table with in-frame sequences only. Part of the clones is absent; in the studies checked, under half of the shortfall reflects unresolved V genes, and no reason is known for the rest. For V, J and clone size, that table is used; D and trimming come from the DNA. The sample data list some 75,000 clones, and around 88% of these were observed just once. Clones ranked in the top ten supply 0.58% of the sample.

The chain is made from TRBV11-1 and TRBJ2-1; perhaps TRBD1 is the D gene, with 5 bases matching. The material sequenced was peripheral blood. This receptor was obtained from a man aged 60-69 years with acute or convalescent COVID-19. DNA sequence: TGTGCCAGCAGCTTAGGACAGTCGCTTGAGCAGTTCTTC. Its protein is CASSLGQSLEQFF.